The clone carrying this T cell receptor beta chain was picked up a small number of times. Its matching antigen is unknown. Each CDR3 protein is one row after TCRdb ran MiXCR on the RT-PCR reads. The sample consists of more than 600,000 distinct CDR3 sequences, under 20% of them appearing once. The record originates from a study of response to subunit inactivated influenza vaccine. Study findings and constraints: It was suggested by the authors that few new T cells are recruited by each seasonal influenza vaccination.

V lost 5 bases and J 1 base, leaving 14 bases between the germline ends. The CDR3 covers 15 residues. CDR1 is SEHNR, CDR2 FQNEAQ, per germline (reference sequence). The receptor was derived from a man in his fifties or sixties who received an inactivated influenza vaccine. The chain employs TRBV7-9 and TRBJ1-1; the D gene is possibly TRBD1 (6 bases). The material was PBMCs from blood, obtained 5 days after vaccination. The DNA of the CDR3 is TGTGCCAGCAGCCCTGCAGGGACATCGAACACTGAAGCTTTCTTT. The encoded protein is CASSPAGTSNTEAFF. The variable domain in full, with the rest retrieved from reference TRBV7-9 and TRBJ1-1, is DTGVSQNPRHKITKRGQNVTFRCDPISEHNRLYWYRQTLGQGPEFLTYFQNEAQLEKSRLLSDRFSAERPKGSFSTLEIQRTEQGDSAMYLCASSPAGTSNTEAFFGQGTRLTVV.